These 16 T cell receptor beta chains originate from one sample sequenced in a study of CD8 T cells in ankylosing spondylitis. TCRdb passed the 5' RACE reads through MiXCR, listing each CDR3 protein once. The sample shows 150,000 to 200,000 distinct CDR3 sequences, roughly 10% of them seen only once. What was sequenced was blood, either unsorted or a sorted T cell fraction (not recorded which). These receptors were obtained from a male donor with ankylosing spondylitis or in good health (not recorded which).

Ten or more counts support this clonotype. The chain combines TRBV20-1 with TRBJ1-1; no reliable D call. The CDR3 has 10 residues. V lost 3 bases, J lost 7 bases, and 6 bases lay in between. The germline V gene has CDR1 DFQATT and CDR2 SNEGSKA (reference sequence). CDR3 sequence: CSARRGEAFF. Written as DNA, the CDR3 is TGCAGTGCTAGGCGGGGTGAAGCTTTCTTT.

This clonotype was picked up many times. The J gene is TRBJ2-1, the V gene TRBV6-1; D unclear. The germline gives CDR1 MNHNS, CDR2 SASEGT. Trimming left V 10 bases short and J 5 bases short, with 18 bases between. CDR3 size: 14 residues. The CDR3 here is CATAGGTLNNEQFF. The CDR3 DNA follows: TGTGCCACAGCAGGTGGAACTCTGAACAATGAGCAGTTCTTC.

This clonotype was observed at least ten times. The rearrangement joins TRBV6-2 or TRBV6-3 to TRBJ2-2; D gene ambiguous. The V and J ends lost 6 bases and 5 bases respectively, with 13 bases between them. CDR1 and CDR2 (germline): MNHEY, SVGEGT. The CDR3 length is 14 residues. The CDR3 DNA reads TGTGCCAGCAGCCCCCGGGTGAATACCGGGGAGCTGTTTTTT. Amino acids: CASSPRVNTGELFF.

The chain carries TRBV11-2 and TRBJ2-1, with 8 bases identical to TRBD2. This CDR3 region has 17 residues. V was pared by 2 bases and J by 6 bases, with 12 bases of the junction left unmatched. Looked up from germline, CDR1 is SGHAT and CDR2 is FQNNGV. The chain's CDR3 is CASSLRWREAVGNEQFF. The CDR3 bases are TGTGCCAGCAGCTTACGATGGCGGGAGGCCGTGGGCAATGAGCAGTTCTTC.

This clonotype appeared many times. This chain joins TRBV7-6 and TRBJ1-5; maybe TRBD1 (5 bases). V gave up 4 bases and J gave up 5 bases, with 9 bases separating them. From germline, CDR1 is SGHVS and CDR2 FNYEAQ. The CDR3 length is 13 residues. CDR3 residues: CASSSTVDQPQHF. CDR3 DNA sequence: TGTGCCAGCAGCTCGACAGTGGATCAGCCCCAGCATTTT. Together with reference TRBV7-6 and TRBJ1-5, the CDR3 gives the full variable domain: GAGVSQSPRYKVTKRGQDVALRCDPISGHVSLYWYRQALGQGPEFLTYFNYEAQQDKSGLPNDRFSAERPEGSISTLTIQRTEQRDSAMYRCASSSTVDQPQHFGDGTRLSIL.

This clonotype has a count of ten or more. The chain has TRBV6-5 and TRBJ1-1; TRBD1 is a possible D gene (5 bases). Germline CDR1 MNHEY, CDR2 SVGAGI. Between the trimmed V and J ends, which lost 4 bases and 4 bases, there was a span of 19 bases. The CDR3 sequence is 16 residues long. The CDR3 coding sequence is TGTGCCAGCAGTTCCGCCCCGGGACGCATGACCACTGAAGCTTTCTTT. This codes for CASSSAPGRMTTEAFF.

This clonotype was seen many times. The rearrangement joins TRBV4-3 to TRBJ2-5, with D hard to call. The CDR3 has 14 residues. Trimming cost V 0 bases and J 5 bases, with 10 bases left between them. Germline V CDR1 and CDR2: LGHNA, YSLEER. The CDR3 loop is CASSQDRKSETQYF. CDR3 DNA sequence: TGCGCCAGCAGCCAAGATCGAAAGTCCGAGACCCAGTACTTC.

The rearrangement links TRBV18 to TRBJ1-5, with D unresolved. Germline CDR1 reads KGHSH; CDR2 reads LQKENI. The V gene lost 2 bases and the J gene lost 7 bases, with 15 bases spanning the gap. CDR3 length: 15 residues. The chain's CDR3 is CASSPLEGPTQPQHF. The CDR3 nucleotides read TGTGCCAGCTCACCATTGGAGGGCCCTACGCAGCCCCAGCATTTT. The full variable domain, completed using reference TRBV18 and TRBJ1-5, is NAGVMQNPRHLVRRRGQEARLRCSPMKGHSHVYWYRQLPEEGLKFMVYLQKENIIDESGMPKERFSAEFPKEGPSILRIQQVVRGDSAAYFCASSPLEGPTQPQHFGDGTRLSIL.

This clonotype was observed a few times. The CDR3 loop is CASSLGGLAGVGGELFF. The CDR3, as DNA: TGTGCCAGCAGCTTAGGAGGGCTAGCGGGAGTTGGCGGGGAGCTGTTTTTT. V and J are TRBV7-2 and TRBJ2-2, with 10 bases matching TRBD2. Germline V CDR1 and CDR2: SGHTA, FQGNSA. CDR3 length: 17 amino acids. V was clipped by 1 base and J by 7 bases; unmatched bases: 9.

This clonotype was seen many times. The chain joins TRBV29-1 to TRBJ2-1; D unresolved. This CDR3 is 10 amino acids long. CDR1 SQVTM and CDR2 ANQGSEA come from the germline V gene. The germline V and J ends were trimmed by 4 bases and 5 bases, with 3 bases remaining between them. The CDR3 here is CSVGHNEQFF. Here the CDR3 DNA reads TGCAGCGTTGGGCACAATGAGCAGTTCTTC.

In this sample, this clonotype turned up many times. This chain uses TRBV20-1 with TRBJ2-1; possibly TRBD2 for D (6 bases). With 0 bases removed from V and 4 bases from J, the gap between germline ends came to 13 bases. In germline, CDR1 is DFQATT, CDR2 SNEGSKA (reference sequence). This CDR3 spans 15 amino acids. The CDR3 coding sequence is TGCAGTGCTAGAGATCTGAGCGGGTCGTACAATGAGCAGTTCTTC. This encodes CSARDLSGSYNEQFF.

The V call is TRBV7-2, the J call TRBJ2-1; 11 bases agree with TRBD2. CDR3 length: 15 amino acids. V lost 1 base, J lost 12 bases, and 8 bases stayed unmatched. In germline, CDR1 is SGHTA, CDR2 FQGNSA. DNA for the CDR3: TGTGCCAGCAGCTTAGAGTGGACTAGCGGGCGGGGGCAGTTCTTC. Translating gives CASSLEWTSGRGQFF. The full variable domain, in which reference TRBV7-2 and TRBJ2-1 provide the parts outside the CDR3, is GAGVSQSPSNKVTEKGKDVELRCDPISGHTALYWYRQSLGQGLEFLIYFQGNSAPDKSGLPSDRFSAERTGGSVSTLTIQRTQQEDSAVYLCASSLEWTSGRGQFFGPGTRLTVL.

This clonotype was counted at least ten times. As DNA, the CDR3 is TGTGCCAGCAGTTACCGACCAGGGGGCACAGATACGCAGTATTTT. Its translation is CASSYRPGGTDTQYF. The chain carries TRBV6-5 and TRBJ2-3; perhaps TRBD1 as D (6 bases). The germline V gene encodes CDR1 MNHEY and CDR2 SVGAGI. The CDR3 extends over 15 amino acids. The germline V and J ends were trimmed by 2 bases and 1 base, with 10 bases remaining between them.

In this sample, this clonotype turned up many times. The chain links TRBV12-3 or TRBV12-4 to TRBJ1-5; a weak D match, TRBD1 (5 bases). CDR3 size: 17 residues. Trimming took off 3 bases at V and 0 bases at J, with 15 bases between the two ends. The CDR3 loop reads CASSFWGGDYSNQPQHF. CDR3 nucleotides: TGTGCCAGCAGTTTCTGGGGCGGAGATTATAGCAATCAGCCCCAGCATTTT.

This clonotype has only a few counts. V usage is TRBV12-3 or TRBV12-4 and J usage is TRBJ2-1, with 9 positions matching TRBD2. This CDR3 contains 16 residues. The J segment lost 4 bases and the V segment lost 5 bases, leaving 9 bases of the junction unmatched. The CDR3 nucleotides read TGTGCCAGCAGTCCTTCGACTAGCGGCCTGTACAATGAGCAGTTCTTC. Amino acids: CASSPSTSGLYNEQFF.

This clonotype has ten or more counts. The V and J genes are TRBV10-3 and TRBJ1-2, with D unclear. Trimming shortened V by 0 bases and J by 2 bases, and 7 bases separated the two germline ends. This CDR3 has 14 residues. The V gene's germline CDR1 is ENHRY and CDR2 SYGVKD. CDR3 sequence reads: CAISESTPNYGYTF. DNA for the CDR3: TGTGCCATCAGTGAGTCGACACCCAACTATGGCTACACCTTC.